This T cell receptor (beta chain) was observed in a study of cytomegalovirus exposure and HLA in healthy donors. J was trimmed by 10 bases and V by 3 bases; bases with no gene match: 11. CDR1 is SGDLS and CDR2 is YYNGEE in the germline V gene. The CDR3 spans 15 residues. The PCR contained 60 Vbeta and 13 Jbeta primers. Using immunoSEQ multiplex PCR, the repertoire was profiled, and TCRdb retains in-frame clones only, with some absent. The table includes roughly 80,000 clones, 75% to 80% detected once. This receptor was obtained from a man between 40 and 49 years old in good health and CMV-seronegative. The gene calls are TRBV9 and TRBJ2-1; 9 positions agree with TRBD2. Material for sequencing was PBMCs. The CDR3 region has the DNA TGTGCCAGCAGCGAACGTAGCGGGGGATTTAGAGAGCAGTTCTTC. It yields the protein CASSERSGGFREQFF.